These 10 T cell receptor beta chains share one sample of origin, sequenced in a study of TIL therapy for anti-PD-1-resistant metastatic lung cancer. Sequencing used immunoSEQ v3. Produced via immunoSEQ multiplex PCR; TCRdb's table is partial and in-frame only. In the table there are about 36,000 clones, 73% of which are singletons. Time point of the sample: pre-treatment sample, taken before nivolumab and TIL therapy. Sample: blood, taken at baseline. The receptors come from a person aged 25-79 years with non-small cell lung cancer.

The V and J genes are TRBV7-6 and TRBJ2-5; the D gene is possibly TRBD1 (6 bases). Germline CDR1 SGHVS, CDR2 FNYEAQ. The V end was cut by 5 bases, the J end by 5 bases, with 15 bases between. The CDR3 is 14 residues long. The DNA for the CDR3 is TGTGCCAGCAGCCCAGGACAGAGCCCCGAGACCCAGTACTTC. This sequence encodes CASSPGQSPETQYF.

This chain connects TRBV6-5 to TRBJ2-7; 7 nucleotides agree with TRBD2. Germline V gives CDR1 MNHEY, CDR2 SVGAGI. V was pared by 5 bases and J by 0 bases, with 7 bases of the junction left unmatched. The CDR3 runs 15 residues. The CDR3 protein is CASSPSGISSYEQYF. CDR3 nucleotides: TGTGCCAGCAGTCCTAGCGGTATAAGCTCCTACGAGCAGTACTTC.

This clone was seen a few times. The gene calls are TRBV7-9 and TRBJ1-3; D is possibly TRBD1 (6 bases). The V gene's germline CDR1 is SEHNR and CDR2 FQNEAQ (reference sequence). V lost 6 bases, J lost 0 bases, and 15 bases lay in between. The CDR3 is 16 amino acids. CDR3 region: CASRDSPSHSGNTIYF. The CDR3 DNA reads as TGTGCCAGCAGGGACAGCCCGAGTCACTCTGGAAACACCATATATTTT.

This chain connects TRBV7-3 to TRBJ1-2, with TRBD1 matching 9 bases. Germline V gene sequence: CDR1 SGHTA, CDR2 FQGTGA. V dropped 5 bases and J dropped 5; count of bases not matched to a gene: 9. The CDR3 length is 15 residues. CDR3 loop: CASSPTPDRGYGYTF. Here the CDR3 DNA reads TGTGCCAGCAGCCCCACCCCGGACAGGGGATATGGCTACACCTTC.

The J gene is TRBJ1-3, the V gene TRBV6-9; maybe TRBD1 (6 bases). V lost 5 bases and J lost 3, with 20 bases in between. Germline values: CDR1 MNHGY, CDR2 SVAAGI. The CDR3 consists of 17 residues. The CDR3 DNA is TGTGCCAGCAGTGCTAAGGGGGGGAAATCGTTTGGAAACACCATATATTTT. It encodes CASSAKGGKSFGNTIYF.

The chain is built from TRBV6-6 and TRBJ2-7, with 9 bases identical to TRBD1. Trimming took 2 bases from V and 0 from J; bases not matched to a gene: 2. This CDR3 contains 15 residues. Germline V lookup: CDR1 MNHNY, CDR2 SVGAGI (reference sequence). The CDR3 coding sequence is TGTGCCAGCAGTTACGGGGGACAGGGCTCCTACGAGCAGTACTTC. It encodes CASSYGGQGSYEQYF.

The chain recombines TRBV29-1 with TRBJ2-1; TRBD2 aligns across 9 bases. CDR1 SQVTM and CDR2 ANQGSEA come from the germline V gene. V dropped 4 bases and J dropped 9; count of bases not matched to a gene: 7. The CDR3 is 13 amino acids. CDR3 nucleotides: TGCAGCGTTGGTGGCGGGGGGGCCGGTGAGCAGTTCTTC. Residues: CSVGGGGAGEQFF.

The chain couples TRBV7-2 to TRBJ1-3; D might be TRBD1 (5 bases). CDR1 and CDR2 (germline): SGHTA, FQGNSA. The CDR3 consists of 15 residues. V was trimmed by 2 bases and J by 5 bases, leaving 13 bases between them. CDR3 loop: CASSLQGDSRNTIYF. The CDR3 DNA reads TGTGCCAGCAGCTTACAGGGTGATAGTAGAAACACCATATATTTT.

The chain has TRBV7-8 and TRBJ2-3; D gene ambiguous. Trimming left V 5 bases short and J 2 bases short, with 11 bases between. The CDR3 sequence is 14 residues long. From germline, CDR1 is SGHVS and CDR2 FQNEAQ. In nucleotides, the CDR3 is TGTGCCAGCAGCCCCATTAAACTCACAGATACGCAGTATTTT. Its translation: CASSPIKLTDTQYF.

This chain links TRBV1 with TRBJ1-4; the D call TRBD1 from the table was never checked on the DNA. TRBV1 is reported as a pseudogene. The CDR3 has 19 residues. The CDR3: CTSSQPVKGHWGFNEKLFF. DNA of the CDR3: TGCACCAGCAGCCAACCCGTGAAGGGACACTGGGGCTTTAATGAAAAACTGTTTTTT.